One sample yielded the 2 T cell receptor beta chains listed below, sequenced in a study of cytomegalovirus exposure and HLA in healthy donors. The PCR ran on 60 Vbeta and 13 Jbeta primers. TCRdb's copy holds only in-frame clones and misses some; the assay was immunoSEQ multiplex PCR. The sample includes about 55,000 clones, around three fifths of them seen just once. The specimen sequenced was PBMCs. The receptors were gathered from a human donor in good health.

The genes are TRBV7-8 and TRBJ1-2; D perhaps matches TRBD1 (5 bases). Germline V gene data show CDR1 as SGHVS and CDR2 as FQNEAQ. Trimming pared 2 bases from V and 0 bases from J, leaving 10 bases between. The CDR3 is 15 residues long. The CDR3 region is CASSLKTETNYGYTF. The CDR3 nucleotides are TGTGCCAGCAGCTTAAAGACAGAAACTAACTATGGCTACACCTTC.

Here the CDR3 DNA reads TGTGCCAGCAGTGAAGGTCGGGGGGCCTATGGCTACACCTTC. Translation gives CASSEGRGAYGYTF. The chain joins TRBV2 to TRBJ1-2; D possibly corresponds to TRBD1 (6 bases). Trimming shortened V by 1 base and J by 4 bases, and 10 bases separated the two germline ends. The CDR3 length is 14 residues. CDR1 and CDR2 from the germline V gene are SNHLY and FYNNEI.